This T cell receptor beta chain is from a study of T cell responses to AZD1222 COVID-19 vaccine. Points from the study as a whole: A reported finding is that nearly half of spike-specific TCRs target unmutated variant regions. Donor demographics were predominantly white British with a female majority; clonal diversity may be underestimated.

Produced via immunoSEQ multiplex PCR; TCRdb's table is partial and in-frame only. Of approximately 80,000 clones in the sample, more than 80% are singletons; the top ten hold around 5%. Regarding this clone: Its antigen is not identified.

Germline loops: CDR1 SGHTA, CDR2 FQGNSA. The CDR3 totals 15 residues. The V segment lost 2 bases and the J segment 6 bases; nucleotides outside the gene matches: 6. The receptor was isolated from an adult in good health. Sequenced here: peripheral blood, sampled on day 0 of AZD1222 vaccination. This rearrangement joins TRBV7-2 to TRBJ2-1; 8 bases align to TRBD1. In nucleotides, the CDR3 is TGTGCCAGCAGCTTACAGGGGGCGCCAGGCAATGAGCAGTTCTTC. Its translation: CASSLQGAPGNEQFF.